Included here is one T cell receptor (beta chain) sequence, with context. This entry comes from a study of T-cell memory formation after mild COVID-19. Study-level background: Across donors, TCR clusters were largely donor specific.

The CDR3 length is 13 residues. Germline V gives CDR1 LGHDT, CDR2 YNNKEL (reference sequence). Trimming removed 0 bases at V and 6 bases at J, with 6 bases between. TCRdb reprocessed the 5' RACE reads via MiXCR and lists one record per CDR3 protein. The sample includes around 150,000 distinct CDR3 sequences, about 14% of them seen just once. The V gene is TRBV3-1, the J gene TRBJ1-5; D unresolved. Material for sequencing was PBMCs or a T cell subset sorted from them (not recorded which). The receptor comes from an adult woman who had mild COVID-19 (a few samples of this study predate the infection). Cell type and time point are not known. DNA of the CDR3: TGTGCCAGCAGCCAAGATTTAGGTCAGCCCCAGCATTTT. This sequence encodes CASSQDLGQPQHF.